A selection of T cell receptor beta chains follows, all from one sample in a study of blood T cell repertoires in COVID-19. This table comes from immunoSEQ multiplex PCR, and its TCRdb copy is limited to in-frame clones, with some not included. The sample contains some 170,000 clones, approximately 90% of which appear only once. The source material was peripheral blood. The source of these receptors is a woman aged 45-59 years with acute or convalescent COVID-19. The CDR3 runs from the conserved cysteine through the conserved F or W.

cdr3_aa: CASTEIGGPYNEQFF
j_call: TRBJ2-1
v_call: TRBV2

cdr3_aa: CASSLSGGPGYGYTF
j_call: TRBJ1-2
v_call: TRBV27

cdr3_aa: CASTLSGWSGGVNEQFF
j_call: TRBJ2-1
v_call: TRBV19

cdr3_aa: CASSYRGGFNQPQHF
j_call: TRBJ1-5
v_call: TRBV6-2/TRBV6-3

cdr3_aa: CASRMGGQGSEQYF
j_call: TRBJ2-7
v_call: TRBV27

cdr3_aa: CASSYSPDRDSPLHF
j_call: TRBJ1-6
v_call: TRBV6-5

cdr3_aa: CASSTGGDPDTQYF
j_call: TRBJ2-3
v_call: TRBV7-3

cdr3_aa: CASNFQGSDEQFF
j_call: TRBJ2-1
v_call: TRBV5-4

cdr3_aa: CASSHRGPNTEAFF
j_call: TRBJ1-1
v_call: TRBV6-2/TRBV6-3

cdr3_aa: CSARAGGFAFF
j_call: TRBJ2-1
v_call: TRBV20-1

cdr3_aa: CASSEAGGLDEQYF
j_call: TRBJ2-7
v_call: TRBV6-1

cdr3_aa: CASSHLLGLAGGPRNEQYF
j_call: TRBJ2-7
v_call: TRBV3-1/TRBV3-2

cdr3_aa: CATSSGRREFEKLFF
j_call: TRBJ1-4
v_call: TRBV15

cdr3_aa: CASSASGSPGNEQFF
j_call: TRBJ2-1
v_call: TRBV6-6

cdr3_aa: CATSRTGQGTQPQHF
j_call: TRBJ1-5
v_call: TRBV15

cdr3_aa: CAITKDGLGDGYTF
j_call: TRBJ1-2
v_call: TRBV10-3

cdr3_aa: CASSQSMRGRGIQYF
j_call: TRBJ2-4
v_call: TRBV23-1

cdr3_aa: CASRPTGNYGYTF
j_call: TRBJ1-2
v_call: TRBV12-3/TRBV12-4

cdr3_aa: CATSQADGGYEQYF
j_call: TRBJ2-7
v_call: TRBV24-1

cdr3_aa: CASSVRGTGGTGELFF
j_call: TRBJ2-2
v_call: TRBV9

cdr3_aa: CATSDPLGGLRGYTF
j_call: TRBJ1-2
v_call: TRBV24-1

cdr3_aa: CASSYRTGQGTEAFF
j_call: TRBJ1-1
v_call: TRBV3-1/TRBV3-2

cdr3_aa: CASSQEGQGRSEAFF
j_call: TRBJ1-1
v_call: TRBV4-1

cdr3_aa: CATSGGRQPQHF
j_call: TRBJ1-5
v_call: TRBV6-5

cdr3_aa: CASTWGLARGGELFF
j_call: TRBJ2-2
v_call: TRBV7-9

cdr3_aa: CASKQGANTEAFF
j_call: TRBJ1-1
v_call: TRBV5-1

cdr3_aa: CASSRTSGVEQYF
j_call: TRBJ2-7
v_call: TRBV6-5

cdr3_aa: CASSLGGGDQPQHF
j_call: TRBJ1-5
v_call: TRBV5-1

cdr3_aa: CASSLVYGQETQYF
j_call: TRBJ2-5
v_call: TRBV7-8